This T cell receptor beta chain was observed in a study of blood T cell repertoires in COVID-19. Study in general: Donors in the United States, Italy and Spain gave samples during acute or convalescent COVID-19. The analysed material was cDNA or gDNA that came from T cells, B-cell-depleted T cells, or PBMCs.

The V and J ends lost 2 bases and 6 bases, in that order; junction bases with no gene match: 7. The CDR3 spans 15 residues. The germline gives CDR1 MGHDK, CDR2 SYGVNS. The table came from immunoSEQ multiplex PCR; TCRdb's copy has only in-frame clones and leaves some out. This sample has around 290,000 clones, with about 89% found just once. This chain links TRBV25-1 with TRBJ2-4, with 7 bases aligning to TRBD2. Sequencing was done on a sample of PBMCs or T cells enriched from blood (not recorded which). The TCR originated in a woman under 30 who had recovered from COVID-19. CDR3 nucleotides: TGTGCCAGCAGTGAAATCGGGGTAGCGGGAAACATTCAGTACTTC. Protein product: CASSEIGVAGNIQYF.